This T cell receptor (beta chain) originates from a study of cytomegalovirus exposure and HLA in healthy donors. The wider study: Earlier work reported approximately 110 million unique TCR beta sequences from about 190 million T cells. Findings and limits, study-wide: In a later analysis, HLA-associated TCR beta chains were more clonally expanded than equally common others. A few chains linked to CMV were shown in vitro to be specific for CMV antigens.

This cohort consisted of healthy bone marrow donors. The PCR used 60 Vbeta and 13 Jbeta primers. Clones were read by immunoSEQ multiplex PCR, and TCRdb kept only the in-frame ones, dropping some. The sample has around 90,000 clones, 70% to 80% seen once. Remarks on this clone: As yet, its antigen is unknown.

The clonotype was recovered from a male donor in good health and CMV-seropositive. The sequenced material came from PBMCs.

CDR3 sequence: CASRAPGTVYGYTF. CDR3 sequence (DNA): TGTGCCAGCAGAGCTCCCGGGACAGTGTATGGCTACACCTTC. The chain links TRBV6-5 to TRBJ1-2, with 7 nucleotides matching TRBD1. This CDR3 comprises 14 residues. The V and J ends lost 6 bases and 5 bases, in that order; junction bases with no gene match: 9. Germline V lookup: CDR1 MNHEY, CDR2 SVGAGI.